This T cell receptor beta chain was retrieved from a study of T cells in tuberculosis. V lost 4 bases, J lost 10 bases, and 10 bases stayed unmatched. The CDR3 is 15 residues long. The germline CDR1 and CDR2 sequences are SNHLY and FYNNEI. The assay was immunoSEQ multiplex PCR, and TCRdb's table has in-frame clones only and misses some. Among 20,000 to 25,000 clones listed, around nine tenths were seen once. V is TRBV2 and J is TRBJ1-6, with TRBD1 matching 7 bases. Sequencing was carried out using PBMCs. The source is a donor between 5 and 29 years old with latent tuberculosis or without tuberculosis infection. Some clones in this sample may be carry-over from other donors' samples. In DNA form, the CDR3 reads TGTGCCAGCAGTGGCCCCGCAGGGGGAATATCACCCCTCCACTTT. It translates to CASSGPAGGISPLHF.